The 25 T cell receptor beta chains below come from one sample, sequenced in a study of T cell responses to AZD1222 COVID-19 vaccine. The method was immunoSEQ multiplex PCR; TCRdb's version includes in-frame clones alone and lacks a portion of them. This sample has roughly 170,000 clones; approximately 86% occur once, and the top ten carry 0.4% to 0.5%. The specimen comprised peripheral blood, sampled on day 0 of AZD1222 vaccination. These receptors originate from an adult in good health.

This chain joins TRBV14 and TRBJ2-1; no firm D call. The V and J ends lost 0 bases and 2 bases respectively, with 2 bases between them. Germline-derived CDR1 and CDR2 are SGHDN and FVKESK. The CDR3 loop spans 13 amino acids. The CDR3 nucleotides read TGTGCCAGCAGCCAAGATACCTACAATGAGCAGTTCTTC. It is translated as CASSQDTYNEQFF.

The J gene is TRBJ2-7, the V gene TRBV27; TRBD1 matches 8 bases. The germline gives CDR1 MNHEY, CDR2 SMNVEV (reference sequence). Unmatched junction bases numbered 11, after V lost 6 bases and J lost 7 bases. The CDR3 is 14 amino acids. CDR3 amino acids: CASRRGQVAGEQYF. CDR3 nucleotide sequence: TGTGCCAGCAGACGGGGACAGGTCGCGGGTGAGCAGTACTTC.

The rearrangement links TRBV10-2 to TRBJ2-1; no reliable D call. The CDR3 has 14 amino acids. V lost 4 bases and J 2 bases, leaving 9 bases between the germline ends. Per the germline V gene, CDR1 is WSHSY and CDR2 is SAAADI. CDR3 residues: CASSGPSTYNEQFF. Written as DNA, the CDR3 is TGCGCCAGCAGTGGCCCTTCTACCTACAATGAGCAGTTCTTC.

The CDR3 DNA is TGTGCCAGCAGATCAACTAGGAGCCAAGAGACCCAGTACTTC. Encoded protein: CASRSTRSQETQYF. The chain couples TRBV3-1 (or the pseudogene TRBV3-2) to TRBJ2-5; TRBD2 is a possible D gene (5 bases). The CDR3 runs to 14 residues. Germline V gene data show CDR1 as LGHDT and CDR2 as YNNKEL (reference sequence). The V end lost 6 bases, the J end lost 1 base, and 12 bases lay between the germline ends.

V is TRBV30 and J is TRBJ2-2, with 8 bases aligning to TRBD1. The CDR3 has 15 amino acids. Germline CDR1 and CDR2: GTSNPN and SVGIG (reference sequence). With 3 bases clipped from V and 3 bases from J, the junction kept 6 bases outside the gene matches. CDR3 loop: CAWSSQGADTGELFF. The CDR3, as DNA: TGTGCCTGGAGCTCTCAGGGGGCGGACACCGGGGAGCTGTTTTTT.

The chain recombines TRBV21-1 with TRBJ2-3; the table calls TRBD2, which could not be checked here. TRBV21-1 is a documented pseudogene. The CDR3 has 19 amino acids. CDR3 in amino acids: CASSKGGTGSLAGADTQYF. In DNA form, the CDR3 reads TGTGCCAGCAGCAAAGGTGGGACAGGGAGTCTAGCGGGGGCAGATACGCAGTATTTT.

This clone came up a few times. V usage is TRBV5-1 and J usage is TRBJ1-2; 11 positions agree with TRBD1. The CDR3 runs 14 residues. Germline loops: CDR1 SGHRS, CDR2 YFSETQ. Losses at the gene ends were 0 bases for V and 6 bases for J; bases not matched to a gene: 1. CDR3 DNA: TGCGCCAGCAGCTTGGGGACAGGGGGCAATGGCTACACCTTC. Translating gives CASSLGTGGNGYTF.

This clone turned up a few times. The chain couples TRBV19 to TRBJ1-5; no clear D. The CDR3 spans 13 residues. Trimming pared 5 bases from V and 4 bases from J, leaving 9 bases between. Per germline, CDR1 LNHDA and CDR2 SQIVND (reference sequence). The CDR3 region has the DNA TGTGCCAGTAGTCAGTTGGGTAATCAGCCCCAGCATTTT. This translates into CASSQLGNQPQHF.

The gene calls are TRBV11-2 and TRBJ2-2; D might be TRBD2 (6 bases). The CDR3 consists of 14 residues. Per germline, CDR1 SGHAT and CDR2 FQNNGV. V was pared by 1 base and J by 8 bases, with 11 bases between. In DNA, the CDR3 is TGTGCCAGCAGCTTAGTTCTAGGAGGGGGGGAGCTGTTTTTT. The encoded protein is CASSLVLGGGELFF.

This clone was seen only once. The rearrangement joins TRBV25-1 to TRBJ2-7, with TRBD2 matching over 7 bases. This CDR3 has 15 residues. The V gene end was trimmed by 3 bases and the J gene end by 3 bases; junction bases not matched to a gene: 8. Germline CDR1 and CDR2: MGHDK and SYGVNS. Written as DNA, the CDR3 is TGTGCCAGCAGTGACGGGGGGACGGTTCTCTACGAGCAGTACTTC. This encodes CASSDGGTVLYEQYF.

The chain carries TRBV6-5 and TRBJ1-5, with 7 positions matching TRBD1. Germline CDR1 MNHEY, CDR2 SVGAGI. The CDR3 is made up of 14 amino acids. Trimming cost V 5 bases and J 1 base; bases outside gene matches: 2. CDR3 in amino acids: CASSNRGSNQPQHF. For the CDR3, the DNA is TGTGCCAGCAGTAACAGGGGAAGCAATCAGCCCCAGCATTTT.

The chain combines TRBV30 with TRBJ2-4, with 8 positions matching TRBD1. The CDR3 spans 14 residues. The trim removed 1 base at V and 5 bases at J, leaving 4 bases unmatched. The V gene's germline CDR1 is GTSNPN and CDR2 SVGIG (reference sequence). CDR3 sequence reads: CAWSAPGQENIQYF. CDR3 in DNA: TGTGCCTGGAGTGCACCGGGACAGGAAAACATTCAGTACTTC.

This clone appeared a few times. The rearrangement uses TRBV11-2 and TRBJ2-1; no firm D call. V gave up 1 base and J gave up 7 bases, with 11 bases separating them. CDR1 and CDR2 (germline): SGHAT, FQNNGV. CDR3 length equals 14 residues. The chain's CDR3 is CASSLGSVVNEQFF. The CDR3 DNA is TGTGCCAGCAGCTTAGGGTCGGTTGTGAATGAGCAGTTCTTC.

Remarks on this clone: Within the sample, other DNA sequences also encode this same CDR3. The chain links TRBV11-2 to TRBJ1-2, with 10 nucleotides matching TRBD1. CDR1 and CDR2 from the germline V gene are SGHAT and FQNNGV. Trimming removed 3 bases from V and 6 bases from J; junction bases left unmatched: 1. The CDR3 is made up of 13 amino acids. This chain's CDR3 is CASSLGTGDGYTF. The DNA of the CDR3 is TGTGCCAGCAGCTTGGGGACAGGGGATGGCTACACCTTC. The full variable domain, in which reference TRBV11-2 and TRBJ1-2 provide the parts outside the CDR3, is EAGVAQSPRYKIIEKRQSVAFWCNPISGHATLYWYQQILGQGPKLLIQFQNNGVVDDSQLPKDRFSAERLKGVDSTLKIQPAKLEDSAVYLCASSLGTGDGYTFGSGTRLTVV.

This chain joins TRBV10-3 and TRBJ2-7, with D unresolved. The CDR3 loop spans 16 amino acids. Per the germline V gene, CDR1 is ENHRY and CDR2 is SYGVKD. Trimming left V 2 bases short and J 3 bases short, with 17 bases between. Written as DNA, the CDR3 is TGTGCCATCAGTGAGCCGTCCGACCTTCCGGGCTACGAGCAGTACTTC. As protein: CAISEPSDLPGYEQYF.

The rearrangement joins TRBV4-3 to TRBJ1-2, with D maybe TRBD1 (6 bases). The CDR3 is made up of 13 amino acids. The V gene lost 4 bases and the J gene lost 6 bases, with 12 bases spanning the gap. CDR1 and CDR2 from the germline V gene are LGHNA and YSLEER. The CDR3 protein is CASSRVRGDGYTF. CDR3 coding DNA: TGCGCCAGCAGCCGGGTAAGGGGGGATGGCTACACCTTC.

The V gene is TRBV2, the J gene TRBJ2-3; 9 bases match TRBD2. The CDR3 has 17 amino acids. V gave up 4 bases and J gave up 1 base; unmatched junction bases: 9. Germline V gene data show CDR1 as SNHLY and CDR2 as FYNNEI. The DNA for the CDR3 is TGTGCCAGCAGTGCCGCCCGACCTAGCGGGGGCACAGATACGCAGTATTTT. Its translation: CASSAARPSGGTDTQYF.

J is TRBJ2-3 and V is TRBV19; D might be TRBD1 (6 bases). The length of the CDR3 is 16 residues. Trimming took off 3 bases at V and 7 bases at J, with 20 bases between the two ends. Per the germline V gene, CDR1 is LNHDA and CDR2 is SQIVND (reference sequence). CDR3 bases: TGTGCCAGTAGTATGACAGGAAGGGGTCCAACCCATACGCAGTATTTT. Protein product: CASSMTGRGPTHTQYF.

The rearrangement links TRBV28 to TRBJ2-7, with D tentatively TRBD2 (5 bases). Germline V gene lookup returns CDR1 MDHEN and CDR2 SYDVKM. Deletions cut 5 bases from V and 3 bases from J, with 17 bases between. The CDR3 has 15 residues. CDR3 nucleotides: TGTGCCAGCAGTCCTCCGATGGAGGTATTCTACGAGCAGTACTTC. Protein sequence: CASSPPMEVFYEQYF. The full variable domain, its missing parts supplied by reference TRBV28 and TRBJ2-7, is DVKVTQSSRYLVKRTGEKVFLECVQDMDHENMFWYRQDPGLGLRLIYFSYDVKMKEKGDIPEGYSVSREKKERFSLILESASTNQTSMYLCASSPPMEVFYEQYFGPGTRLTVT.

The CDR3 DNA reads as TGTGCCAGCAGTACTCTGGACAGAGAAGCTTTCTTT. It specifies CASSTLDREAFF. This rearrangement joins TRBV27 to TRBJ1-1; D may be TRBD1 (6 bases). The germline V gene has CDR1 MNHEY and CDR2 SMNVEV (reference sequence). Between the trimmed V and J ends, which lost 5 bases and 8 bases, there was a span of 12 bases. CDR3 length: 12 amino acids.

The chain recombines TRBV30 with TRBJ1-1, with D unresolved. Per germline, CDR1 GTSNPN and CDR2 SVGIG (reference sequence). V lost 4 bases and J 5 bases, leaving 14 bases between the germline ends. This CDR3 comprises 13 residues. The CDR3 nucleotides are TGTGCCTGGACCCGTGTCGGAGGGACTGAAGCTTTCTTT. Its translation is CAWTRVGGTEAFF. The full variable domain, its missing parts supplied by reference TRBV30 and TRBJ1-1, is SQTIHQWPATLVQPVGSPLSLECTVEGTSNPNLYWYRQAAGRGLQLLFYSVGIGQISSEVPQNLSASRPQDRQFILSSKKLLLSDSGFYLCAWTRVGGTEAFFGQGTRLTVV.

The rearrangement links TRBV12-2 to TRBJ2-7; TRBD2 was called by the table and not checked on the DNA. TRBV12-2 is listed as a pseudogene. This CDR3 comprises 14 residues. This CDR3 is CASRWTSSLDEQYF. The CDR3 DNA reads TGTGCAAGTCGTTGGACTAGCTCTCTCGACGAGCAGTACTTC.

This chain uses TRBV9 with TRBJ2-5; 8 bases match TRBD2. The CDR3 is 17 residues long. CDR1 is SGDLS and CDR2 is YYNGEE in the germline V gene. V was clipped by 4 bases and J by 1 base; unmatched bases: 12. The CDR3 is CASSFAAGESSQETQYF. The CDR3 DNA is TGTGCCAGCAGCTTTGCAGCGGGAGAGTCGAGCCAAGAGACCCAGTACTTC.

This clone was counted a few times. The V gene is TRBV2, the J gene TRBJ2-7, with 8 bases fitting TRBD2. From germline, CDR1 is SNHLY and CDR2 FYNNEI. The CDR3 is 12 residues long. Trimming removed 8 bases from V and 5 bases from J; junction bases left unmatched: 5. The CDR3 nucleotides are TGTGCCAGCCTACAAGCGGGAGACGAGCAGTACTTC. Protein: CASLQAGDEQYF.

The gene calls are TRBV5-1 and TRBJ2-3; TRBD2 matches 12 bases. The CDR3 contains 19 residues. With V trimmed by 3 bases and J by 0 bases, 11 bases remained unmatched. CDR1 is SGHRS, CDR2 YFSETQ, per germline. CDR3 coding DNA: TGCGCCAGCAGCTCCCGAACTAGCGGGAGGTTCTCTAGCACAGATACGCAGTATTTT. Protein sequence: CASSSRTSGRFSSTDTQYF.